This is a list of T cell receptor beta chains from one sample in a study of prognosis after radiotherapy for stage I lung cancer. One entry per CDR3 protein, called by TCRdb with MiXCR from the multiplex PCR reads. Of roughly 14,000 distinct CDR3 sequences listed, roughly 30% are singletons. The sample was PBMCs, taken before or after stereotactic body radiation therapy (not recorded which). All receptors derive from a donor aged 50 or older with non-small cell lung cancer. The CDR3 runs from the conserved cysteine through the conserved F or W. The order of the fields is V gene, D gene, clone size, J gene, CDR3 DNA, CDR3 protein. A D gene is named only where the DNA matches it firmly. The size of a clone is reported for some rows only, either as once, few or many, or as a class for expanded clones.

>TRBV6-1|TRBD2|medium-sized|TRBJ2-1
TGTGCCAGCAGTGAATCGGCGGGGGCATCCGGGACTAGCGGGAGGAAGTTCTTC
CASSESAGASGTSGRKFF
>TRBV20-1|TRBD2|once|TRBJ2-5
TGCAGTGCTAGAAGGACTAGACAAGAGACCGAGTACTTC
CSARRTRQETEYF
>TRBV11-2|TRBD2|many|TRBJ2-2
TGTGCCAGCAGCCCGAGACTAGCGGGAGTCTCCGGGGAGCTGTTTTTT
CASSPRLAGVSGELFF
>TRBV20-1|NA|medium-sized|TRBJ2-1
TGCAGTGCTAGAGAGGCAGGGGAACCCTACAATGAGCAGTTCTTC
CSAREAGEPYNEQFF
>TRBV12-5|NA|many|TRBJ2-7
TGTGCTAGTGGTTTGGTGGGCCCAGCGGTGCGGGGCTCCTACGAGCAGTACTTC
CASGLVGPAVRGSYEQYF
>TRBV6-5|NA|many|TRBJ2-7
TGTGCCAGCAGTTACTCGGGGGGCGGGAGTTACGAGCAGTACTTC
CASSYSGGGSYEQYF
>TRBV6-1|NA|many|TRBJ2-1
TGTGCCAGCAGTGAGGATACTTACAATGAGCAGTTCTTC
CASSEDTYNEQFF
>TRBV27|TRBD2|many|TRBJ2-1
TGTGCCAGCAGTCCCTCCTTGGGGACTAGCGCTAGCAATGAGCAGTTCTTC
CASSPSLGTSASNEQFF
>TRBV30|TRBD2|many|TRBJ2-1
TGTGCCTGGAGTCTAGCGGGAGGGATTGAGCAGTTCTTC
CAWSLAGGIEQFF
>TRBV30|TRBD1|once|TRBJ2-5
TGTGCCTGGATCCCGGGACAGGGGGTGCAAGAGACCCAGTACTTC
CAWIPGQGVQETQYF
>TRBV2|TRBD1|medium-sized|TRBJ2-1
TGTGCCAGCAGTCAGGGGGCTTACAATGAGCAGTTCTTC
CASSQGAYNEQFF
>TRBV19|TRBD2|many|TRBJ2-7
TGTGCCAGTGGAGCTAGCGGGAGGGCCCCCAACGAGCAGTACTTC
CASGASGRAPNEQYF
>TRBV4-1|TRBD2|NA|TRBJ2-7
TGCGCCAGCAGCCCCGACGCAAGGACTAGCGGGGTCTGGGAGCAGTACTTC
CASSPDARTSGVWEQYF
>TRBV5-5|TRBD2|many|TRBJ2-1
TGTGCCAGCAGCTTCATCGGGACTAGCGAACACAATGAGCAGTTCTTC
CASSFIGTSEHNEQFF
>TRBV20-1|NA|medium-sized|TRBJ1-1
TGCAGTGCTAGAGATCGTTCAGGGGTGATCACTGAAGCTTTCTTT
CSARDRSGVITEAFF
>TRBV20-1|NA|medium-sized|TRBJ2-7
TGCAGTGCTAGAGAAGACAGGGAGGTACACGAGCAGTACTTC
CSAREDREVHEQYF
>TRBV6-2/TRBV6-3|TRBD1|medium-sized|TRBJ1-1
TGTGCCAGCACGATGGGCCCCGACAGGGGGACTGAAGCTTTCTTT
CASTMGPDRGTEAFF
>TRBV6-1|NA|many|TRBJ1-4
TGTGCCAGCACCTCCAACTTTGAGGCGGAAAAACTGTTTTTT
CASTSNFEAEKLFF
>TRBV5-8|NA|many|TRBJ2-3
TGTGCCAGCAGGGGGACATTCACAGATACGCAGTATTTT
CASRGTFTDTQYF
>TRBV30|NA|many|TRBJ1-1
TGTGCCTGGAGGGTACGGGGCAGCCCTAAGCTGACTGAAGCTTTCTTT
CAWRVRGSPKLTEAFF
>TRBV4-1|TRBD2|NA|TRBJ2-7
TGCGCCAGCAGCATTGGGACTACGAGCTCCTACGAGCAGTACTTC
CASSIGTTSSYEQYF
>TRBV14|NA|many|TRBJ2-3
TGTGCCAGCAGCCAGTCTTGGAGCGGTAGCACAGATACGCAGTATTTT
CASSQSWSGSTDTQYF
>TRBV7-9|TRBD1|many|TRBJ2-3
TGTGCCAGCAGCGTAAGGTCCGGCAGGGGGCTAGAGGATACGCAGTATTTT
CASSVRSGRGLEDTQYF
>TRBV20-1|NA|many|TRBJ2-1
TGCAGTGCTAGAGATCTTTTAGAATCCTACAATGAGCAGTTCTTC
CSARDLLESYNEQFF
>TRBV6-2/TRBV6-3|NA|medium-sized|TRBJ2-1
TGTGCCAGCAGCACCGGGGGACATGAGCAGTTCTTC
CASSTGGHEQFF
>TRBV12-3/TRBV12-4|NA|medium-sized|TRBJ2-1
TGTGCCAGCAACCCCAGCGGAGTCTACAATGAGCAGTTCTTC
CASNPSGVYNEQFF
>TRBV7-6|TRBD2|medium-sized|TRBJ2-1
TGTGCCAGCAGCCATAGAACTAGCGGGGACTACAATGAGCAGTTCTTC
CASSHRTSGDYNEQFF
>TRBV6-1|TRBD1|medium-sized|TRBJ1-6
TGTGCCAGCAGAAGAACAGGGGATAATTCACCCCTCCACTTT
CASRRTGDNSPLHF
>TRBV28|TRBD2|medium-sized|TRBJ2-3
TGTGCCAGCAGTTTATCCCTACTAGCGGGAGCTGGGAATACGCAGTATTTT
CASSLSLLAGAGNTQYF
>TRBV29-1|NA|many|TRBJ1-1
TGCAGCGTTGATATAGGGACGGCCACTGAAGCTTTCTTT
CSVDIGTATEAFF
>TRBV6-2/TRBV6-3|NA|NA|TRBJ1-5
TGTGCCAGCAGACCCGGGCGCGAGAAGCACCAGCATTTT
CASRPGREKHQHF
>TRBV5-1|TRBD2|many|TRBJ2-5
TGCGCCAGCAGCCCAACCCCCGGGAGGGGTGGAGAGACCCAGTACTTC
CASSPTPGRGGETQYF
>TRBV20-1|NA|medium-sized|TRBJ2-7
TGCAGTGCTAGAGATCAGGAGATGAACTCCTACGAGCAGTACTTC
CSARDQEMNSYEQYF
>TRBV7-9|NA|many|TRBJ1-1
TGTGCCAGCAGCTTAGATTCCAGGGCCGGCGGTAACACTGAAGCTTTCTTT
CASSLDSRAGGNTEAFF
>TRBV5-5|TRBD2|many|TRBJ2-2
TGTGCCAGCAGCAGAGGACTAGCGAACGCGGGCGGGGAGCTGTTTTTT
CASSRGLANAGGELFF
>TRBV5-1|NA|many|TRBJ2-3
TGCGCCAGCAGCTTCTCCCCGATCGCGTCAGATACGCAGTATTTT
CASSFSPIASDTQYF
>TRBV6-1|TRBD2|medium-sized|TRBJ2-1
TGTGCCAGCACCTTAGCGGGGGAGACCTACAATGAGCAGTTCTTC
CASTLAGETYNEQFF
>TRBV6-1|NA|many|TRBJ1-6
TGTGCCAGCAGTGAAGCTGGATTCAATTCACCCCTCCACTTT
CASSEAGFNSPLHF
>TRBV28|NA|NA|TRBJ2-3
TGTGCCAGCAGTTCCCCGGACAGCCTAAAAAGCACAGATACGCAGTATTTT
CASSSPDSLKSTDTQYF
>TRBV6-1|NA|many|TRBJ2-7
TGTGCCAGCAGTGACAGGGACCTGGAGTCCGAGCAGTACTTC
CASSDRDLESEQYF
>TRBV6-2/TRBV6-3|NA|NA|TRBJ2-1
TGTGCCAGCGACCAACTAGGCCCCAATGAGCAGTTCTTC
CASDQLGPNEQFF
>TRBV5-4|NA|many|TRBJ2-2
TGTGCCAGCAGCACGGGGCCTGGGGGCTCGAACACCGGGGAGCTGTTTTTT
CASSTGPGGSNTGELFF
>TRBV4-3|NA|many|TRBJ1-3
TGCGCCAGCAGCCAATCCGGGAACTCTGGAAACACCATATATTTT
CASSQSGNSGNTIYF
>TRBV20-1|TRBD2|medium-sized|TRBJ2-1
TGCAGTGCTGGACTAGCGGGATATCCCTACAATGAGCAGTTCTTC
CSAGLAGYPYNEQFF
>TRBV6-1|NA|many|TRBJ1-2
TGTGCCAGCAGCCCGACAGCATGGGGCTATGGCTACACCTTC
CASSPTAWGYGYTF
>TRBV19|NA|NA|TRBJ2-6
TGTGCCAGTAGTTTTCCAGGGGGGGCCAACGTCCTGACTTTC
CASSFPGGANVLTF
>TRBV19|TRBD1|few|TRBJ2-1
TGTGCCAGTAGTATAAGACCGGGACAGGGGAATGAGCAGTTCTTC
CASSIRPGQGNEQFF
>TRBV3-1|NA|many|TRBJ1-2
TGTGCCAGCAGCCGTCAGCAAGTATATGGCTACACCTTC
CASSRQQVYGYTF
>TRBV27|TRBD2|many|TRBJ2-1
TGTGCCAGCGGGACTAGCGGTCACAATGAGCAGTTCTTC
CASGTSGHNEQFF
>TRBV29-1|TRBD2|many|TRBJ2-3
TGCAGCGTGGAACCGGGACTAGCGGGAGGTGATACGCAGTATTTT
CSVEPGLAGGDTQYF
>TRBV7-2|NA|NA|TRBJ2-1
TGTGCCAGCAGCTTAGTATACCGGGTTAACAATGAGCAGTTCTTC
CASSLVYRVNNEQFF
>TRBV6-5|NA|many|TRBJ1-1
TGTGCCAGCAGTTATGGTAGGGGCACTGAAGCTTTCTTT
CASSYGRGTEAFF
>TRBV29-1|NA|many|TRBJ2-2
TGCAGCGTTAAGGGGTCAGGGGCCCCCGGGGAGCTGTTTTTT
CSVKGSGAPGELFF
>TRBV2|NA|many|TRBJ1-2
TGTGCCAGCAGGGGCGAGCTAACGAACTATGGCTACACCTTC
CASRGELTNYGYTF
>TRBV5-1|NA|many|TRBJ2-1
TGCGCCAGCAGCCGCGGGGACTCCTACAATGAGCAGTTCTTC
CASSRGDSYNEQFF